This TCR beta chain was captured by sequencing in a study of shared clonotypes between healthy human individuals. Original processing methods: With immunoSEQ giving junction-only sequences and no quality scores, filtering differed. TCRdb keeps only in-frame clones here, not all; method: immunoSEQ multiplex PCR. The DNA gave D and trimming, while V, J and clone size come from that table. The repertoire holds approximately 2.1 million clones, with 90% to 95% as singletons. Note on this clone: Antigen unknown. The same CDR3 is also encoded by other DNA sequences in this sample.

Regarding the study as a whole: Sampling was confined to blood; repertoires within tissues likely differ.

CDR3 length: 16 residues. Losses at the gene ends were 3 bases for V and 4 bases for J; bases not matched to a gene: 8. Germline values: CDR1 KGHSH, CDR2 LQKENI. The TCR sequence derives from a man younger than 35 in good health. Some clones in this sample may be carry-over from other donors' samples. The chain employs TRBV18 and TRBJ2-3, with 9 nucleotides matching TRBD2. Material for sequencing was naive CD4+ T cells from PBMCs. Described subset: CD45RA+ positively selected. This chain's CDR3 is CASSPLLAGVADTQYF. The CDR3 coding sequence is TGTGCCAGCTCACCGTTATTAGCGGGAGTGGCAGATACGCAGTATTTT.